This TCR beta chain was observed in a study of blood T cells in healthy people across ages. On this clonotype itself: Its cognate antigen is unknown.

This CDR3 contains 13 residues. With 4 bases removed from V and 2 bases from J, the gap between germline ends came to 8 bases. In germline, CDR1 is MDHEN, CDR2 SYDVKM. Findings and limits, study-wide: Estimates based on one million T cells were treated as lower bounds.

Primers used in a second PCR of about 7 to 11 cycles were a sample-barcoded 5' primer and a J-beta primer mix. TCRdb itself ran the 5' RACE reads through MiXCR, one entry per CDR3 protein. The table shows under 750,000 distinct CDR3 sequences, with around 48% occurring only once. This clonotype originated in a man at least 80 years old in good health. Sequenced material: blood. The J gene is TRBJ1-2, the V gene TRBV28; TRBD1 is a possible D gene (6 bases). This CDR3 is CASSCGQNYGYTF. CDR3 sequence (DNA): TGTGCCAGCAGTTGTGGACAGAACTATGGCTACACCTTC.